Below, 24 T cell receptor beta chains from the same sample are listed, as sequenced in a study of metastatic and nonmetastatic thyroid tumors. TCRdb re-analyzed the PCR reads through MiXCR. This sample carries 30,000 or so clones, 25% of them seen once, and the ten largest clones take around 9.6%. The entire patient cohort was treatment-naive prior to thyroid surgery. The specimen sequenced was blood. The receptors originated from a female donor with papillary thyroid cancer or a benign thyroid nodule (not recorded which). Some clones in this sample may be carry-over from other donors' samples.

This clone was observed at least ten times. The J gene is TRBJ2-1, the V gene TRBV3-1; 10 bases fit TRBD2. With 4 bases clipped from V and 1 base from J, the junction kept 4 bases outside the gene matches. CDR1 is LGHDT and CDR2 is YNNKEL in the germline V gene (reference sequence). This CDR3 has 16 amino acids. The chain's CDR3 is CASSRLAGESYNEQFF. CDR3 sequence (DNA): TGTGCCAGCAGCCGACTAGCGGGTGAGTCCTACAATGAGCAGTTCTTC.

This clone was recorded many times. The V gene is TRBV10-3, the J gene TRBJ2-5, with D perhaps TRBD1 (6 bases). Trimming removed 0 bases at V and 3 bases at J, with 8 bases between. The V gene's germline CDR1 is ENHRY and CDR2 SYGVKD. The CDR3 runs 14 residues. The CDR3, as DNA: TGTGCCATCAGTGAGTCGGGGGCAGAAGAGACCCAGTACTTC. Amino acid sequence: CAISESGAEETQYF.

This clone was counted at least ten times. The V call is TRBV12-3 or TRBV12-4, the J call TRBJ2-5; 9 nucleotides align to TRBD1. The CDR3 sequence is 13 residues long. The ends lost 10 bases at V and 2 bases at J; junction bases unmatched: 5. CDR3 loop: CATRTGVQETQYF. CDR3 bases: TGTGCCACCAGGACAGGGGTACAAGAGACCCAGTACTTC.

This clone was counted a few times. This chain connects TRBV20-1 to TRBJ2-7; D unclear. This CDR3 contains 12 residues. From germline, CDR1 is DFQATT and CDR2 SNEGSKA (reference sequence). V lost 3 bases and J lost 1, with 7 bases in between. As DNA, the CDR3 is TGCAGTGCTAGGGCGGATTCCTACGAGCAGTACTTC. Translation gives CSARADSYEQYF.

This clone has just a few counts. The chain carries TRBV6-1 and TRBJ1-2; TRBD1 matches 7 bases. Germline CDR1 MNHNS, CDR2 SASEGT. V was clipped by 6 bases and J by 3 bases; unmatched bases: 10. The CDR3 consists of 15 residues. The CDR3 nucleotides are TGTGCCAGCAGCCGCGCCCGGGACAGATACTATGGCTACACCTTC. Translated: CASSRARDRYYGYTF.

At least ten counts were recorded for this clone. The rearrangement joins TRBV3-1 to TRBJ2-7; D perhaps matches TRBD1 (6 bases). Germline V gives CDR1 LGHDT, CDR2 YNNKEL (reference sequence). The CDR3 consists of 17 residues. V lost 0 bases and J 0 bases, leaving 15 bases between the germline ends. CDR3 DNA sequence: TGTGCCAGCAGCCAAGAAATTGGGACAACCAACTCCTACGAGCAGTACTTC. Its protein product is CASSQEIGTTNSYEQYF.

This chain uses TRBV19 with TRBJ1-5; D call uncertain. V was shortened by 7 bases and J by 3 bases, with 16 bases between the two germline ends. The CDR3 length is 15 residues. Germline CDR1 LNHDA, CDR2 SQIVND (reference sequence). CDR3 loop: CASMVSGGINQPQHF. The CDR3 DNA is TGTGCCAGTATGGTAAGCGGAGGAATCAATCAGCCCCAGCATTTT.

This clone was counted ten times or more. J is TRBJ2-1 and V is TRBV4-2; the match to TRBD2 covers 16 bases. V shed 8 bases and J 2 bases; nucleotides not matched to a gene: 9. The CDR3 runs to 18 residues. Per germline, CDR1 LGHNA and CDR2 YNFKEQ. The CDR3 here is CASFPGTSGRVTYNEQFF. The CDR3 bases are TGTGCCAGCTTCCCAGGGACTAGCGGGAGGGTAACCTACAATGAGCAGTTCTTC.

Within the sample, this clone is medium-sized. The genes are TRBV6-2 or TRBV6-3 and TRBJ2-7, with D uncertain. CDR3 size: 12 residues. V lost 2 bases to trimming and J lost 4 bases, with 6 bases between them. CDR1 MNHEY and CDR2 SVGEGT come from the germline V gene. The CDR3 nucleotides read TGTGCCAGCAGTTACCCAACTTACGAGCAGTACTTC. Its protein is CASSYPTYEQYF.

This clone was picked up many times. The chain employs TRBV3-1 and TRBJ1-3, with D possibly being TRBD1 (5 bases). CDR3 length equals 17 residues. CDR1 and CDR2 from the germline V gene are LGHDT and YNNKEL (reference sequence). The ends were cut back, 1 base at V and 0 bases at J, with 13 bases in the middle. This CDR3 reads CASSQVWGGSSGNTIYF. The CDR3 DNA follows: TGTGCCAGCAGCCAAGTTTGGGGCGGGTCCTCTGGAAACACCATATATTTT.

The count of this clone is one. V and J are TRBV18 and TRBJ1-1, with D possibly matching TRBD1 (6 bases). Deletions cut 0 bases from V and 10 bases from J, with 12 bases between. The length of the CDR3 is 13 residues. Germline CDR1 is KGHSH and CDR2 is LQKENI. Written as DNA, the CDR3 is TGTGCCAGCTCACCACCCTCAGGGGATATAGCTTTCTTT. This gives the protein CASSPPSGDIAFF. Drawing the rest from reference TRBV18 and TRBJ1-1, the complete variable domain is NAGVMQNPRHLVRRRGQEARLRCSPMKGHSHVYWYRQLPEEGLKFMVYLQKENIIDESGMPKERFSAEFPKEGPSILRIQQVVRGDSAAYFCASSPPSGDIAFFGQGTRLTVV.

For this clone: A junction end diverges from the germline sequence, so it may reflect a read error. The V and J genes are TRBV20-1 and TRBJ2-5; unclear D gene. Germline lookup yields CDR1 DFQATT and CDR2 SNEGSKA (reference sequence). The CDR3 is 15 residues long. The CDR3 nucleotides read TGCAGTGCCAAAGATTGCGGTAGAGCCCAAGAGAGCCAGTACTTC. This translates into CSAKDCGRAQESQYF.

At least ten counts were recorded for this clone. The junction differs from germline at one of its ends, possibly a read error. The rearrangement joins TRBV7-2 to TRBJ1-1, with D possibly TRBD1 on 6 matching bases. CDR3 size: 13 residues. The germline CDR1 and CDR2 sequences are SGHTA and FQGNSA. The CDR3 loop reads CASSIDRNTKAFF. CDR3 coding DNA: TGTGCCAGCAGCATAGACAGGAACACTAAAGCTTTCTTT.

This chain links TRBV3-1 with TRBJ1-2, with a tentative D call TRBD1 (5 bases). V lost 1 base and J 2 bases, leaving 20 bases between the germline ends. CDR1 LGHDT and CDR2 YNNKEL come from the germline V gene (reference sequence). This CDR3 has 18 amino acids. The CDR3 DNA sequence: TGTGCCAGCAGCCAAGCTGGGGGATATAATTACCGAAACTATGGCTACACCTTC. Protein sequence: CASSQAGGYNYRNYGYTF.

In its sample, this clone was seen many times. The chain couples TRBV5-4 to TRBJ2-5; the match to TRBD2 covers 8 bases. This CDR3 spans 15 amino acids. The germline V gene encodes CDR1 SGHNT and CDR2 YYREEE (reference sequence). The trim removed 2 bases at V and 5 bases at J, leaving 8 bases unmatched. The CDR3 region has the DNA TGTGCCAGCAGCTTTGTTCGGGGGGGGGAGGAGACCCAGTACTTC. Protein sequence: CASSFVRGGEETQYF. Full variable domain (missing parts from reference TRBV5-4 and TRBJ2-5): ETGVTQSPTHLIKTRGQQVTLRCSSQSGHNTVSWYQQALGQGPQFIFQYYREEENGRGNFPPRFSGLQFPNYSSELNVNALELDDSALYLCASSFVRGGEETQYFGPGTRLLVL.

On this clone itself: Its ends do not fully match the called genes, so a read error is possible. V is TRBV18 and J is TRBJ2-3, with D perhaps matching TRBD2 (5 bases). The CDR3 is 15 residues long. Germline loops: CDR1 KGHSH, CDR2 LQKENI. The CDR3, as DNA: TGTGCCAGCTCACTGCTGTTAGAGGGCACGGATACGCAGTATTTT. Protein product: CASSLLLEGTDTQYF.

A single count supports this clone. In DNA form, the CDR3 reads TGTGCCTGGAGTATCCCGACTTTACAAGAGACCCAGTACTTC. This sequence encodes CAWSIPTLQETQYF. The rearrangement links TRBV30 to TRBJ2-5; D is ambiguous. This CDR3 spans 14 amino acids. CDR1 is GTSNPN and CDR2 is SVGIG in the germline V gene (reference sequence). Trimming cost V 2 bases and J 2 bases, with 12 bases left between them.

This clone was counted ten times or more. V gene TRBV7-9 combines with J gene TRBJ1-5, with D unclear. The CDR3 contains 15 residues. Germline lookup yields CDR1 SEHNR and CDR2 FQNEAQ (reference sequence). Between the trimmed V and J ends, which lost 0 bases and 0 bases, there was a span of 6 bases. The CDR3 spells CASSLAGLSNQPQHF. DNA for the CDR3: TGTGCCAGCAGCTTAGCAGGGCTTAGCAATCAGCCCCAGCATTTT.

CDR3 DNA sequence: TGTGCCATCAGTGATGGGCGGGACTCCTACAATTATCAGTTCTTC. It translates to CAISDGRDSYNYQFF. This chain joins TRBV10-3 and TRBJ2-1; D is possibly TRBD2 (6 bases). Trimming took off 3 bases at V and 13 bases at J, with 22 bases between the two ends. Germline assignment: CDR1 ENHRY and CDR2 SYGVKD. The CDR3 extends over 15 amino acids.

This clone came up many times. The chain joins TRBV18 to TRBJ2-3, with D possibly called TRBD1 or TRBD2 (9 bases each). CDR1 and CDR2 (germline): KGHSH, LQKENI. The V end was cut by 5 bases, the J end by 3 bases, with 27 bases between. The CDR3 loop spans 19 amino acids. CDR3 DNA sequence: TGTGCCAGCTCATCCGGGACAGGGATTAGCGGGAGTGCGACAGATACGCAGTATTTT. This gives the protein CASSSGTGISGSATDTQYF.

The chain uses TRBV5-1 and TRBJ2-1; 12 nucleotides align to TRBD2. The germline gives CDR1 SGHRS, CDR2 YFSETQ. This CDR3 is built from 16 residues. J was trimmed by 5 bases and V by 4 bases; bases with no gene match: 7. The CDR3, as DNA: TGCGCCAGCAGCCCGAGGGCTAGCGGGAGGGACAATGAGCAGTTCTTC. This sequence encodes CASSPRASGRDNEQFF. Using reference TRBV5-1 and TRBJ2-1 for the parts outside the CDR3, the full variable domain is KAGVTQTPRYLIKTRGQQVTLSCSPISGHRSVSWYQQTPGQGLQFLFEYFSETQRNKGNFPGRFSGRQFSNSRSEMNVSTLELGDSALYLCASSPRASGRDNEQFFGPGTRLTVL.

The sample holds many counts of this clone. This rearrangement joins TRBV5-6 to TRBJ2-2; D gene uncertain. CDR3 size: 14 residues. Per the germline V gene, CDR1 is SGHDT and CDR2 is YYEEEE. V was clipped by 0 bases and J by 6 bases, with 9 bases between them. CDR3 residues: CASSLAPLAGELFF. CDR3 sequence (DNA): TGTGCCAGCAGCTTGGCCCCGCTAGCCGGGGAGCTGTTTTTT.

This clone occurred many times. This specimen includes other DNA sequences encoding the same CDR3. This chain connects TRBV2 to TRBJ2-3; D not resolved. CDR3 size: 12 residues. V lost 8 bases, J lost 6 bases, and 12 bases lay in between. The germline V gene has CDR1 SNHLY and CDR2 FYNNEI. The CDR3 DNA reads TGTGCCAGCGGCCAGTCCAGGGATACGCAGTATTTT. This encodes CASGQSRDTQYF.

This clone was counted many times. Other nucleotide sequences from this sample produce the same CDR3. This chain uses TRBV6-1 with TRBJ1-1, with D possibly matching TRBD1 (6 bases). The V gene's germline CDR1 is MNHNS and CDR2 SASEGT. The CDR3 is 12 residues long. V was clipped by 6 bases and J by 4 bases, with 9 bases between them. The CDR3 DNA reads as TGTGCCAGCAGCTACAGGGCCACTGAAGCTTTCTTT. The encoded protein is CASSYRATEAFF.